This entry lists 14 T cell receptor beta chains sequenced from one sample in a study of shared T cell receptors in the human thymus. Profiling relied on immunoSEQ multiplex PCR, and the TCRdb table lists in-frame clones only, not all of them. The table records roughly 660,000 clones, approximately 90% of them present only once. These same records also appear under a second study, on human thymus T cells.

Input material: thymocytes. The receptor set was obtained from a boy younger than two with a congenital heart defect.

V usage is TRBV4-1 and J usage is TRBJ2-1; TRBD2 aligns across 10 bases. The CDR3 length is 15 residues. From germline, CDR1 is MGHRA and CDR2 YSYEKL. With V trimmed by 4 bases and J by 8 bases, 8 bases remained unmatched. CDR3 in amino acids: CASSPKREGGHEQFF. CDR3 DNA sequence: TGCGCCAGCAGCCCGAAGCGGGAGGGCGGCCATGAGCAGTTCTTC.

The chain is built from TRBV11-2 and TRBJ1-4, with D perhaps matching TRBD1 (6 bases). V dropped 0 bases and J dropped 0 bases, with 14 bases sitting between them. This CDR3 has 18 amino acids. Per the germline V gene, CDR1 is SGHAT and CDR2 is FQNNGV. In DNA, the CDR3 is TGTGCCAGCAGCTTAGAGGGGGCCCCATCTGCAACTAATGAAAAACTGTTTTTT. As protein: CASSLEGAPSATNEKLFF.

The chain combines TRBV19 with TRBJ1-5; a weak D match, TRBD1 (6 bases). Deletions cut 3 bases from V and 9 bases from J, with 12 bases between. From germline, CDR1 is LNHDA and CDR2 SQIVND (reference sequence). CDR3 length: 13 residues. The DNA for the CDR3 is TGTGCCAGTAGTATTGAGGGGGAGGGGCCCCAGCATTTT. Protein product: CASSIEGEGPQHF.

This chain uses TRBV4-3 with TRBJ2-7; a possible D gene is TRBD2 (5 bases). Germline V CDR1 and CDR2: LGHNA, YSLEER. The CDR3 loop spans 14 amino acids. V was cut by 4 bases and J by 2 bases, with 12 bases left in between. In nucleotides, the CDR3 is TGCGCCAGCAGCCTCCGGACGGGAACCTACGAGCAGTACTTC. Amino acids: CASSLRTGTYEQYF.

The rearrangement joins TRBV28 to TRBJ1-2, with unresolved D. Germline CDR1 and CDR2: MDHEN and SYDVKM. V was cut by 5 bases and J by 1 base, with 8 bases left in between. The CDR3 length is 13 residues. DNA of the CDR3: TGTGCCAGCAGTCCCTTCTTTAACTATGGCTACACCTTC. It codes for CASSPFFNYGYTF.

This chain connects TRBV5-1 to TRBJ2-5, with a possible D match to TRBD2 (5 bases). Germline CDR1 reads SGHRS; CDR2 reads YFSETQ. V was clipped by 3 bases and J by 2 bases, with 20 bases between them. The CDR3 is made up of 17 amino acids. CDR3 nucleotides: TGCGCCAGCAGCTATTCCGGGATCAACGAATCTCAAGAGACCCAGTACTTC. Protein sequence: CASSYSGINESQETQYF.

A single count supports this clone. This chain links TRBV30 with TRBJ1-3; the D is unclear. The germline gives CDR1 GTSNPN, CDR2 SVGIG (reference sequence). The CDR3 sequence is 16 residues long. The V and J ends lost 2 bases and 0 bases respectively, with 14 bases between them. CDR3 sequence (DNA): TGTGCCTGGAGTTGGTGGAAGAGACACTCTGGAAACACCATATATTTT. Translation: CAWSWWKRHSGNTIYF.

The chain has TRBV6-5 and TRBJ2-7, with 8 bases lining up with TRBD1. V trimming: 6 bases; J trimming: 1 base; junction bases outside the gene matches: 5. Germline CDR1 MNHEY, CDR2 SVGAGI. The CDR3 totals 14 residues. Here the CDR3 reads CASSLRDRSYEQYF. In DNA, the CDR3 is TGTGCCAGCAGCCTCCGGGACAGGTCCTACGAGCAGTACTTC.

In DNA, the CDR3 is TGTGCCAGCAGTGAACGGAGGACGGGAGCGGCAGATACGCAGTATTTT. Its protein is CASSERRTGAADTQYF. The J gene is TRBJ2-3, the V gene TRBV6-1, with D tentatively TRBD2 (6 bases). The CDR3 contains 16 residues. The germline V and J ends were trimmed by 2 bases and 4 bases, with 16 bases remaining between them. The germline CDR1 and CDR2 sequences are MNHNS and SASEGT.

The J gene is TRBJ1-1, the V gene TRBV2, with 7 bases fitting TRBD1. The CDR3 is made up of 17 amino acids. The V gene's germline CDR1 is SNHLY and CDR2 FYNNEI. The junction had 18 bases not matched to a gene; V was cut back by 5 bases and J by 6 bases. The CDR3 DNA follows: TGTGCCAGCAGTCCCCAAATACAGGGGTTTGGAAACGCTGAAGCTTTCTTT. The encoded protein is CASSPQIQGFGNAEAFF.

The chain has TRBV1 and TRBJ1-1; the table calls TRBD1, which could not be checked here. TRBV1 is marked as a pseudogene. The CDR3 contains 19 residues. The CDR3 loop reads CTSSQDPQVGRGVSTEAFF. In DNA form, the CDR3 reads TGCACCAGCAGCCAAGATCCCCAGGTGGGCAGGGGGGTGAGCACTGAAGCTTTCTTT.

The V and J genes are TRBV11-3 and TRBJ2-1; 9 bases align to TRBD2. Trimming removed 2 bases from V and 6 bases from J; junction bases left unmatched: 11. This CDR3 is 17 amino acids long. From germline, CDR1 is SGHNT and CDR2 YENEEA. For the CDR3, the DNA is TGTGCCAGCAGCTTACCTCGTGGGACTAGCCTCCCCAATGAGCAGTTCTTC. Translating gives CASSLPRGTSLPNEQFF.

The rearrangement links TRBV4-1 to TRBJ2-5, with 10 bases identical to TRBD2. Germline lookup yields CDR1 MGHRA and CDR2 YSYEKL. The CDR3 runs 16 residues. The J segment lost 4 bases and the V segment lost 5 bases, leaving 10 bases of the junction unmatched. This CDR3 reads CASSSNASGSVETQYF. CDR3 DNA: TGCGCCAGCAGCAGCAATGCTAGCGGGAGTGTAGAGACCCAGTACTTC.

The V call is TRBV9, the J call TRBJ1-4; 7 bases are shared with TRBD1. Germline CDR1 SGDLS, CDR2 YYNGEE. CDR3 length: 15 amino acids. V dropped 4 bases and J dropped 1; count of bases not matched to a gene: 4. CDR3 sequence (DNA): TGTGCCAGCAGCCCAGGGACAGTAACTAATGAAAAACTGTTTTTT. Amino acid sequence: CASSPGTVTNEKLFF.